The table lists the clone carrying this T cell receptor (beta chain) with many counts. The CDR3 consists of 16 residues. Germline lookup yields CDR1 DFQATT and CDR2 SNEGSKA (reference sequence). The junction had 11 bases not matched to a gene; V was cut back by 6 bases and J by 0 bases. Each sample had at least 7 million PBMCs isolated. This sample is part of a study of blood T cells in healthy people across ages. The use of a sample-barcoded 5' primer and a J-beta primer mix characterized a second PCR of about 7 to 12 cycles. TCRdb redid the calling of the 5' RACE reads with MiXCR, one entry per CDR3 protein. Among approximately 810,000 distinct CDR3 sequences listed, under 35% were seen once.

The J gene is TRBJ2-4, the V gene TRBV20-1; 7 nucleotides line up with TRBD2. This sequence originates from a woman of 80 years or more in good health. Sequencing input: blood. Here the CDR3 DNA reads TGCAGTGCCCCAATGGGGGGGTCACAAGCCAAAAACATTCAGTACTTC. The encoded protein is CSAPMGGSQAKNIQYF.